This T cell receptor beta chain was documented in a study of CD8 T cells in ankylosing spondylitis. This clonotype was seen ten or more times. Each CDR3 protein is one row after TCRdb ran MiXCR on the 5' RACE reads. The table has approximately 290,000 distinct CDR3 sequences, around 20% seen once; the top ten hold 3.5%. Germline-derived CDR1 and CDR2 are SGHAT and FQNNGV. Between the trimmed V and J ends, which lost 5 bases and 2 bases, there was a span of 10 bases. There are 13 residues in the CDR3. What was sequenced was blood, either unsorted or a sorted T cell fraction (not recorded which). The sequence derives from a female donor with ankylosing spondylitis or in good health (not recorded which). The chain recombines TRBV11-2 with TRBJ2-7; tentatively, D is TRBD1 (5 bases). In DNA, the CDR3 is TGTGCCAGCAGCCTAATGGGGCCCTACGAGCAGTACTTC. Protein product: CASSLMGPYEQYF.